Listed below are T cell receptor beta chains from one sample, sequenced in a study of cytomegalovirus exposure and HLA in healthy donors. Sequencing was performed with immunoSEQ multiplex PCR; in TCRdb, only in-frame clones are kept and a portion is missing. The sample has roughly 190,000 clones, approximately 86% seen once. What was sequenced was PBMCs. The receptors shown here come from a man aged 30-40 years in good health and CMV-seropositive. The CDR3 runs from the conserved cysteine through the conserved F or W. The order of the fields is V gene, J gene, CDR3 length, CDR3 protein.

V: TRBV19; J: TRBJ1-2; length: 13; CDR3: CASSCTRVYGYTF
V: TRBV27; J: TRBJ2-1; length: 15; CDR3: CASRTESLRINEQFF
V: TRBV7-9; J: TRBJ2-3; length: 12; CDR3: CASSPQVDTQYF
V: TRBV5-1; J: TRBJ1-1; length: 14; CDR3: CASSLGAENTEAFF
V: TRBV5-6; J: TRBJ2-4; length: 15; CDR3: CASTMISLAKNIQYF
V: TRBV5-1; J: TRBJ1-3; length: 14; CDR3: CASSRENSGNTIYF
V: TRBV7-2; J: TRBJ2-1; length: 14; CDR3: CASSFLAGGNEQFF
V: TRBV28; J: TRBJ2-7; length: 16; CDR3: CASSLWTGGSTDEQYF
V: TRBV5-6; J: TRBJ1-2; length: 14; CDR3: CASSSDREPYGYTF
V: TRBV9; J: TRBJ1-1; length: 15; CDR3: CASSPVGGGGTEAFF
V: TRBV25-1; J: TRBJ2-3; length: 14; CDR3: CASSEFASPDTQYF
V: TRBV7-9; J: TRBJ1-6; length: 15; CDR3: CASSFGTGENSPLHF
V: TRBV2; J: TRBJ1-3; length: 12; CDR3: CASRRSPRAIYF
V: TRBV14; J: TRBJ2-1; length: 17; CDR3: CASSQDEKGASWNEQFF
V: TRBV12-2; J: TRBJ2-7; length: 18; CDR3: CASRLAGSSVGGPYEQYF
V: TRBV19; J: TRBJ2-7; length: 15; CDR3: CASSNAPFGIYEQYF
V: TRBV5-1; J: TRBJ2-1; length: 15; CDR3: CASSLGLADYNEQFF
V: TRBV2; J: TRBJ2-5; length: 14; CDR3: CASSETRGRETQYF
V: TRBV5-1; J: TRBJ2-3; length: 13; CDR3: CASTRQGTDTQYF
V: TRBV27; J: TRBJ1-2; length: 10; CDR3: CASSPYGYTF
V: TRBV11-2; J: TRBJ1-6; length: 15; CDR3: CASSLAGQYNSPLHF
V: TRBV9; J: TRBJ2-5; length: 16; CDR3: CASSVGGTGLQETQYF
V: TRBV6-5; J: TRBJ2-7; length: 13; CDR3: CASSSGQASEQYF
V: TRBV4-1; J: TRBJ2-1; length: 19; CDR3: CASSQDPHRSGGAYNEQFF
V: TRBV4-3; J: TRBJ2-6; length: 18; CDR3: CASSLIPEGGSGANVLTF
V: TRBV7-6; J: TRBJ1-2; length: 14; CDR3: CASSLDSSNYGYTF
V: TRBV5-5; J: TRBJ2-1; length: 15; CDR3: CASSLAGGPNNEQFF
V: TRBV7-3; J: TRBJ2-1; length: 14; CDR3: CASTAGGMGSEQFF
V: TRBV7-9; J: TRBJ1-5; length: 15; CDR3: CASSWGTGGDQPQHF
V: TRBV30; J: TRBJ1-2; length: 13; CDR3: CAWIGQGSAGYTF
V: TRBV2; J: TRBJ1-5; length: 12; CDR3: CASSVSNQPQHF
V: TRBV18; J: TRBJ2-7; length: 18; CDR3: CASSPSTGLLGGSYEQYF
V: TRBV6-1; J: TRBJ2-1; length: 16; CDR3: CASSERGGSSYNEQFF
V: TRBV4-3; J: TRBJ1-1; length: 15; CDR3: CASSQDLGRWAEAFF
V: TRBV23-1; J: TRBJ2-3; length: 17; CDR3: CASSQPWDGVATDTQYF
V: TRBV6-5; J: TRBJ1-4; length: 15; CDR3: CASSPTGTGREKLFF
V: TRBV7-6; J: TRBJ2-1; length: 15; CDR3: CASSLERGDYNEQFF
V: TRBV18; J: TRBJ1-2; length: 12; CDR3: CASSGDNYGYTF
V: TRBV6-5; J: TRBJ2-3; length: 14; CDR3: CASSYLRSTDTQYF
V: TRBV29-1; J: TRBJ1-1; length: 14; CDR3: CSVDVGPTNTEAFF
V: TRBV12-5; J: TRBJ2-5; length: 18; CDR3: CASGLPQGGVGRQETQYF
V: TRBV19; J: TRBJ1-1; length: 13; CDR3: CASSAFMNTEAFF
V: TRBV10-3; J: TRBJ2-7; length: 14; CDR3: CAIKGPEDSGEQYF
V: TRBV19; J: TRBJ1-5; length: 20; CDR3: CASSLEQGTISHGNNQPQHF
V: TRBV18; J: TRBJ2-7; length: 19; CDR3: CASSRTAGTSGSLSYEQYF
V: TRBV5-1; J: TRBJ2-3; length: 15; CDR3: CASSLIIGLTDTQYF
V: TRBV7-6; J: TRBJ2-7; length: 14; CDR3: CASSSSLDSYTQYF
V: TRBV19; J: TRBJ1-5; length: 13; CDR3: CAISDSSNQPQHF
V: TRBV28; J: TRBJ2-2; length: 17; CDR3: CASSTPLAGANTGELFF
V: TRBV18; J: TRBJ2-7; length: 15; CDR3: CASSPRGQGAHEQYF
V: TRBV6-6; J: TRBJ2-4; length: 14; CDR3: CASSQDRAKNIQYF
V: TRBV7-2; J: TRBJ1-5; length: 13; CDR3: CASSITGNQPQHF
V: TRBV4-3; J: TRBJ1-1; length: 13; CDR3: CASSQVSGTEAFF
V: TRBV11-3; J: TRBJ2-7; length: 15; CDR3: CASSLPSYGTYEQYF
V: TRBV5-1; J: TRBJ2-7; length: 14; CDR3: CASSLDGHTYEQYF
V: TRBV5-1; J: TRBJ2-2; length: 18; CDR3: CASSLTGGGRINTGELFF
V: TRBV5-5; J: TRBJ2-7; length: 14; CDR3: CASSLVGGAYEQYF